A selection of T cell receptor beta chains follows, all from one sample in a study of T cells in Graves' hyperthyroidism and ophthalmopathy. MiXCR, run by TCRdb on the multiplex PCR reads, gives a single entry per CDR3 protein. Among a few hundred thousand distinct CDR3 sequences listed, 20% were seen once. The sequencing sample was made of blood. The receptors were gathered from a man in his late teens or twenties with Graves' hyperthyroidism. The CDR3 runs from the conserved cysteine through the conserved F or W. D genes are given only for firm matches. The listing skips clone size in some rows; elsewhere it reads once, few, many or a size class.

TRBV2,NA,TRBJ1-2,TRBD1,CASSAGQGGKRNYGYTF,TGTGCCAGCAGTGCTGGACAGGGGGGAAAAAGAAACTATGGCTACACCTTC
TRBV6-1,many,TRBJ2-7,TRBD1,CASRMTGDSYEQYF,TGTGCCAGCAGAATGACAGGGGACTCCTACGAGCAGTACTTC
TRBV6-5,few,TRBJ2-7,NA,CASSYWGQSREEQYF,TGTGCCAGCAGTTACTGGGGACAGTCACGGGAGGAGCAGTACTTC
TRBV7-2,NA,TRBJ2-7,NA,CASSLMRGSTYEQYF,TGTGCCAGCAGCTTAATGAGGGGCAGTACCTACGAGCAGTACTTC
TRBV6-4,NA,TRBJ2-7,TRBD1,CASSYPAGQGEQYF,TGTGCCAGCAGTTACCCGGCCGGACAGGGCGAGCAGTACTTC
TRBV12-3/TRBV12-4,few,TRBJ1-4,TRBD1,CASSSGTGTEKLFF,TGTGCCAGCAGCTCCGGGACAGGAACTGAAAAACTGTTTTTT
TRBV27,many,TRBJ2-5,TRBD1,CASSPLSQGAKTQYF,TGTGCCAGCAGTCCGCTGAGTCAGGGGGCTAAGACCCAGTACTTC
TRBV2,many,TRBJ2-5,TRBD2,CASSDLGGAGETQYF,TGTGCCAGCAGTGATCTGGGAGGGGCCGGAGAGACCCAGTACTTC
TRBV12-3/TRBV12-4,many,TRBJ1-5,NA,CASSPGGIHQPQHF,TGTGCCAGCAGCCCTGGGGGGATTCATCAGCCCCAGCATTTT
TRBV5-1,many,TRBJ2-7,NA,CASSFRVNSYEQYF,TGCGCCAGCAGCTTCCGTGTAAATTCCTACGAGCAGTACTTC
TRBV6-1,many,TRBJ1-3,NA,CASRPLDGLGFIYF,TGTGCCAGCAGACCGTTGGACGGCTTGGGTTTCATATATTTT
TRBV28,many,TRBJ1-1,NA,CASSLTGPDGTEAFF,TGTGCCAGCAGTTTAACCGGGCCCGATGGCACTGAAGCTTTCTTT
TRBV12-3/TRBV12-4,many,TRBJ1-1,TRBD1,CASSLLRATGLKTEAFF,TGTGCCAGCAGCCTTCTCCGAGCGACAGGGCTCAAGACTGAAGCTTTCTTT
TRBV28,many,TRBJ1-1,NA,CASSPGPMNTEAFF,TGTGCCAGCAGCCCAGGACCGATGAACACTGAAGCTTTCTTT
TRBV5-1,NA,TRBJ2-7,NA,CASSLVERSYEQYF,TGCGCCAGCAGCTTGGTCGAGAGGTCCTACGAGCAGTACTTC
TRBV5-1,NA,TRBJ2-7,NA,CASSLGIGGPLTHEQYF,TGCGCCAGCAGCTTGGGAATCGGGGGGCCCTTAACCCACGAGCAGTACTTC
TRBV25-1,many,TRBJ2-7,NA,CASTSRDTESYEQYF,TGTGCCAGCACAAGCCGGGACACCGAATCCTACGAGCAGTACTTC
TRBV30,many,TRBJ2-7,NA,CAWSAPGPGTYEQYF,TGTGCCTGGAGTGCCCCGGGACCCGGGACCTACGAGCAGTACTTC
TRBV6-5,many,TRBJ1-1,TRBD1,CASSLTATGTGTEAFF,TGTGCCAGCAGTTTAACCGCGACAGGGACTGGGACTGAAGCTTTCTTT
TRBV15,many,TRBJ1-5,NA,CATSRPMTPVGQPQHF,TGTGCCACCAGCCGACCCATGACCCCGGTGGGGCAGCCCCAGCATTTT
TRBV5-1,NA,TRBJ1-6,NA,CASSFGSQSTSSPLHF,TGCGCCAGCAGCTTCGGTTCACAGAGTACGAGCTCACCCCTCCACTTT
TRBV28,many,TRBJ2-7,TRBD2,CASSSPETGREYF,TGTGCCAGCAGTTCCCCAGAGACCGGGAGGGAGTACTTC
TRBV20-1,many,TRBJ2-7,NA,CSAGTGLTYEQYF,TGCAGTGCGGGAACGGGTCTCACCTACGAGCAGTACTTC
TRBV27,NA,TRBJ1-1,NA,CASSSAAGLRGVNTEAFF,TGTGCCAGCAGTTCGGCGGCCGGTCTGAGGGGAGTGAACACTGAAGCTTTCTTT
TRBV3-1,few,TRBJ2-2,NA,CASNFYATGELFF,TGTGCCAGCAACTTTTACGCTACCGGGGAGCTGTTTTTT
TRBV6-1,NA,TRBJ2-7,NA,CASSPNRVRDYDQYF,TGTGCCAGCAGTCCCAACCGGGTCAGAGACTACGATCAGTACTTC
TRBV6-5,many,TRBJ1-3,NA,CASTYSSGNTIYF,TGTGCCAGCACCTACAGCTCTGGAAACACCATATATTTT
TRBV14,many,TRBJ2-7,TRBD2,CASSQRLAGSPHEQYF,TGTGCCAGCAGCCAACGACTAGCGGGCTCCCCTCACGAGCAGTACTTC
TRBV7-9,few,TRBJ1-3,NA,CASSDRAINTIYF,TGTGCCAGCAGCGACCGGGCCATTAACACCATATATTTT
TRBV12-3/TRBV12-4,many,TRBJ2-7,TRBD2,CASSFSPSGGYEQYF,TGTGCCAGCAGTTTTTCCCCTAGCGGGGGCTACGAGCAGTACTTC
TRBV2,many,TRBJ1-1,NA,CASMGDGTEAFF,TGTGCCAGCATGGGGGACGGCACTGAAGCTTTCTTT
TRBV6-2/TRBV6-3,many,TRBJ2-5,NA,CASSLGTVNQYF,TGTGCCAGCAGTCTCGGGACCGTGAACCAGTACTTC
TRBV19,many,TRBJ1-5,TRBD1,CASSQGGGLFEQPQHF,TGTGCCAGTAGTCAGGGGGGAGGGTTGTTTGAGCAGCCCCAGCATTTT
TRBV5-1,few,TRBJ1-1,TRBD1,CASSWTGGVTEAFF,TGCGCCAGCAGCTGGACAGGGGGGGTCACTGAAGCTTTCTTT
TRBV5-6,many,TRBJ1-1,NA,CASSSLYTEAFF,TGTGCCAGCAGCTCGCTTTACACTGAAGCTTTCTTT
TRBV10-3,many,TRBJ1-1,NA,CAISEGASVQAFF,TGTGCCATCAGTGAGGGGGCTTCAGTCCAAGCTTTCTTT
TRBV7-3,NA,TRBJ1-5,TRBD1,CASSLKDRVGNQPQHF,TGTGCCAGCAGCCTAAAGGACAGGGTGGGTAATCAGCCCCAGCATTTT
TRBV9,NA,TRBJ2-2,NA,CASSVAVAGELFF,TGTGCCAGCAGCGTAGCGGTGGCCGGGGAGCTGTTTTTT
TRBV27,many,TRBJ2-7,TRBD1,CASSYTGAEVREQYF,TGTGCCAGCAGTTACACAGGGGCCGAGGTGAGGGAGCAGTACTTC
TRBV6-1,many,TRBJ2-2,TRBD1,CASNNDRGGTGELFF,TGTGCCAGCAACAATGACAGGGGTGGCACCGGGGAGCTGTTTTTT
TRBV12-3/TRBV12-4,many,TRBJ2-1,TRBD2,CASSFLAGGNNNEQFF,TGTGCCAGCAGTTTCCTAGCGGGGGGGAACAACAATGAGCAGTTCTTC